The 5 T cell receptor beta chains below were found in one sample sequenced in a study of blood T cell repertoires in COVID-19. Only in-frame clones appear in the TCRdb table, and some are missing; sequencing was by immunoSEQ multiplex PCR. This table has around 500,000 clones, over 75% appearing once. Input material: PBMCs or T cells enriched from blood (not recorded which). The receptors were sampled from a woman aged 40 to 50 who had recovered from COVID-19.

CDR3 residues: CASRPTMDRGRNQPQHF. CDR3 sequence (DNA): TGTGCCAGCAGACCAACTATGGACAGGGGGAGGAATCAGCCCCAGCATTTT. The chain couples TRBV27 to TRBJ1-5; 10 bases agree with TRBD1. CDR3 length: 17 residues. Germline-derived CDR1 and CDR2 are MNHEY and SMNVEV (reference sequence). Losses at the gene ends were 6 bases for V and 4 bases for J; bases not matched to a gene: 12.

The rearrangement joins TRBV7-9 to TRBJ2-2; 7 positions agree with TRBD1. CDR1 SEHNR and CDR2 FQNEAQ come from the germline V gene (reference sequence). The CDR3 length is 14 residues. V lost 7 bases and J lost 5; bases outside the gene matches: 7. The chain's CDR3 is CASNTGTVTGELFF. CDR3 bases: TGTGCCAGCAACACCGGGACAGTGACCGGGGAGCTGTTTTTT.

The CDR3 region has the DNA TGTGCCTGGAGTGTAGCGGACTACGAGCAGTACTTC. Translating it yields CAWSVADYEQYF. The chain combines TRBV30 with TRBJ2-7; D is perhaps TRBD2 (5 bases). V shed 0 bases and J shed 3 bases, with 6 bases lying between them. From germline, CDR1 is GTSNPN and CDR2 SVGIG (reference sequence). This CDR3 is 12 amino acids long.

This clone has a handful of counts. The J gene is TRBJ1-1, the V gene TRBV20-1; 11 bases map to TRBD1. CDR1 DFQATT and CDR2 SNEGSKA come from the germline V gene (reference sequence). This CDR3 contains 15 residues. V was clipped by 3 bases and J by 6 bases; unmatched bases: 9. CDR3 DNA sequence: TGCAGTGCTAGTGCCCGGACAGGGGGCATCGCTGAAGCTTTCTTT. Its translation: CSASARTGGIAEAFF.

This clone was seen a few times. The rearrangement joins TRBV10-3 to TRBJ1-1, with D perhaps TRBD1 (5 bases). The V and J ends lost 11 bases and 4 bases respectively, with 17 bases between them. CDR1 ENHRY and CDR2 SYGVKD come from the germline V gene. This CDR3 spans 13 amino acids. CDR3 amino acids: CAALGGEGTEAFF. CDR3 coding DNA: TGTGCCGCGTTGGGGGGGGAAGGCACTGAAGCTTTCTTT.